The present T cell receptor beta chain was sequenced within a study of blood T cell repertoires in COVID-19. About the study: Acute-phase and convalescent COVID-19 samples originated in the United States, Italy and Spain. PBMCs, B-cell-depleted T cells, or T cells were the source of the cDNA or gDNA that made up the material.

Authors' data handling: From reference gene primer amplification, estimates of nucleated cell counts were derived. TCRdb's table, derived via immunoSEQ multiplex PCR, lists solely in-frame clones and lacks some. V and J calls and clone size follow that table, whereas D and trimming were derived from the DNA. The sample consists of more than 95,000 clones, roughly nine tenths of them appearing once. CDR3 length: 14 residues. CDR1 and CDR2 (germline): KGHDR, SFDVKD. The V and J ends lost 7 bases and 2 bases respectively, with 14 bases between them. Input material: peripheral blood. This chain links TRBV24-1 with TRBJ2-7; possible D gene TRBD2, 5 bases. This receptor was obtained from a woman older than 75 in a cohort sampled during active COVID-19. The chain's CDR3 is CATRATRAPYEQYF. The CDR3 DNA is TGTGCCACCAGGGCCACGAGGGCTCCCTACGAGCAGTACTTC.